This T cell receptor beta chain derives from a study of OX40 agonist ivuxolimab in advanced cancers. General notes on the study: Ivuxolimab was an agonistic, fully human IgG2 monoclonal antibody directed against OX40 (CD134), a costimulatory receptor. In the dose-escalation cohort, roughly 80% of patients were male, and the mean age was roughly 60 years, with a range of roughly 23 to 85. Of the roughly 54 patients in dose escalation, some 19 had hepatocellular carcinoma, approximately 15 had melanoma, 9 had renal cell carcinoma and 9 had head and neck cancer. Peripheral TCRbeta sequencing aimed to test whether ivuxolimab altered TCR sequence diversity and caused clonal T-cell expansion. The paper describes the monotherapy dose-escalation part (N ≈ 51 patients) of the phase I trial of ivuxolimab. Intravenous ivuxolimab was administered to patients every 2 weeks at six dose levels: 0.01, 0.1, 0.3, 1.5, 3 and 10 mg/kg. Patients were allowed to have had prior anti-PD-1, anti-PD-L1 or anti-CTLA-4 therapy, and approximately 41% of the dose-escalation patients had previously received checkpoint inhibitors. Partial responses occurred in three dose-escalation patients: two with cutaneous melanoma and one with hepatocellular carcinoma.

Beyond this particular receptor, the publication reports: After ivuxolimab, expanded clones were on average more numerous among CD8+ T cells than among CD4+ T cells. The antigen specificity of the clonally expanded peripheral T cells was not determined. Low levels of normalized T-cell clonal expansion were also seen in some patients who did not respond. In the 0.1-3.0 mg/kg groups, partial responders were among the patients with the lowest normalized peripheral clonal expansion, particularly in CD8+ T cells. At doses of 0.1 to 3.0 mg/kg, clonal expansion of both CD4+ and CD8+ T cells in blood was seen between baseline and week 6.

For sequencing of the TCRbeta CDR3 region, genomic DNA was extracted from the sorted cells. The immunoSEQ Assay was used to sequence the TCRbeta CDR3 regions. In its TCRdb copy, this immuneACCESS table keeps in-frame sequences only and misses some clones. Where compared with another copy, unresolved V genes explain less than half of these, and the others have no known cause. The sample data list some 54,000 clones, and 84% of these were observed just once. The ten most abundant clones make up roughly 1.2% of the sample. The trial excluded patients who had a history of autoimmune disease or who were on systemic immunosuppression. Peripheral blood for TCR sequencing was collected from all dose cohorts at baseline, on cycle 4 day 1, and on cycle 7 day 1. The samples were taken from a phase I, first-in-human, multicenter, open-label dose-escalation trial of ivuxolimab. The trial enrolled adults with locally advanced or metastatic head and neck squamous cell, hepatocellular, melanoma or renal cell carcinoma. Before TCR sequencing, CD4+ T cells and CD8+ T cells from peripheral blood were sorted into separate populations.

Worth noting for this clone: It has no known antigen specificity. No base quality values were provided; no much bigger clone lies one nucleotide off.

This TCR derives from an adult with an advanced solid tumor such as melanoma, head and neck, liver or kidney cancer. Sequenced material: CD4+ or CD8+ T cells sorted from blood, taken in a trial of the OX40 agonist ivuxolimab.

For the CDR3, the sequence is CASSIDREGLNTEAFF. The nucleotide sequence reads TGTGCCAGTAGTATAGATCGGGAGGGATTGAACACTGAAGCTTTCTTT. Recombination connected TRBV19 to TRBJ1-1; no D gene can be assigned with confidence. The V end loses 0 bases and the J end loses 0 bases, and a stretch of 11 bases separates them. Based on the germline V gene (reference sequence), the CDR1 and CDR2 sequences are LNHDA and SQIVND. Measured from the cysteine to the phenylalanine, the CDR3 is 16 residues long. The DNA shown is the 48-base CDR3, in frame from base 1.